Sequencing of this T cell receptor (beta chain) was carried out in a study (dated by TCRdb to about 2015). With respect to the entire study: The study set out to test whether tumor-infiltrating Tregs in breast cancer get recruited from blood Tregs or are instead converted in situ from other CD4+ T cell subsets. The paper as a whole reports these results and caveats: The TCR alpha and beta sequences of tumor-infiltrating Tregs showed the greatest overlap with tumor naive CD4+ T cells, followed by blood naive CD4+ T cells. The larger-cohort validation was restricted to a single TCR beta V-J rearrangement rather than whole repertoires. The TCR gene usage of tumor memory CD4+ T cells clustered together with blood and lymph node memory CD4+ cells and with lymph node naive CD4+ cells.

Via the germline V gene (reference sequence), CDR1 is GTSNPN and CDR2 SVGIG. Reading from cysteine to phenylalanine, the CDR3 counts 17 amino acids. Only CDR3 DNA is held: 51 bases, read in frame from base 1. The germline ends are 24 bases apart after V is trimmed by 3 bases and J by 4 bases. To purify naive CD4+ T cells, the Miltenyi Naive CD4+ T Cell Isolation kit was used, and CD25 microbeads served to deplete Tregs. Tregs, naive and memory CD4+ T cells from tumor, blood and ipsilateral draining lymph nodes of a few breast cancer patients underwent full-length TCR alpha and beta sequencing. Ficoll density gradient centrifugation was used to isolate mononuclear cells from either lymph nodes or 50 ml of peripheral blood. FACS confirmed that the sorted cell populations were more than 90% pure. Full-length TCR variable regions were amplified by 5' RACE PCR with constant-region reverse primers, and semi-nested PCR with Nested Universal Primer A was subsequently performed. Using the ReliaPrep RNA Cell Miniprep System, total RNA was extracted, and the SMARTer RACE 5'/3' Kit was then used to reverse transcribe the RNA into 5'RACE-ready cDNA. Multiplex adaptors were used to barcode full-length TCR alpha and beta libraries, and the barcoded libraries were sequenced on an Illumina MiSeq. As for how the authors treated the data: For each of nine subset-tissue groups, sequencing data from the five patients were combined, and the groups were compared by unsupervised clustering of TCR gene usage. The Morisita-Horn index was used to calculate repertoire similarity, with shared sequences weighted according to their contribution to each repertoire. TCRdb trimmed public reads at Q25 via fastp, called clones via MiXCR and kept in-frame beta chains. Rows are combined by CDR3 protein, so each entry shows the most common genes and DNA. It is TCRdb's table, rather than the study itself, that gives the V and J calls and clone size. For this sample the table gives about 54,000 distinct CDR3 sequences, of which approximately 17% were detected only once. The ten largest clones take up under 2.5% of the sample.

This clonotype has a handful of counts. The clone's antigen remains unknown. No much larger clone is present one base from it, and per-base qualities are unavailable. The sequenced material came from naive CD4+ T cells sorted from blood. The cell subset or site label corresponds to: naive CD4+ T cells, CD4+CD45RA+CD25-. Recombination connected TRBV30 to TRBJ1-1; too little of a D gene remains to name it. This receptor was obtained from a female donor with breast cancer. The sequenced DNA: TGTGCCTGGAGCCCACGTTTGGGCAAAGGACGGTCCACTGAAGCTTTCTTT. Its protein reads: CAWSPRLGKGRSTEAFF. The reference TRBV30 and TRBJ1-1 proteins fill in what lies around the CDR3, so the full variable domain reads SQTIHQWPATLVQPVGSPLSLECTVEGTSNPNLYWYRQAAGRGLQLLFYSVGIGQISSEVPQNLSASRPQDRQFILSSKKLLLSDSGFYLCAWSPRLGKGRSTEAFFGQGTRLTVV.